The 26 T cell receptor beta chains below come from one sample, sequenced in a study of blood T cell repertoires in COVID-19. The protocol was immunoSEQ multiplex PCR, while the TCRdb copy is restricted to in-frame clones and leaves out a portion. The sample lists about 140,000 clones, just over 85% occurring once. Material: peripheral blood. These receptors came from a woman aged 60-75 years with acute or convalescent COVID-19.

J is TRBJ1-2 and V is TRBV18; a weak D match, TRBD1 (6 bases). The germline V and J ends were trimmed by 3 bases and 6 bases, with 11 bases remaining between them. This CDR3 contains 13 residues. Germline CDR1 and CDR2: KGHSH and LQKENI. CDR3 residues: CASSPTGIHGYTF. The CDR3 DNA is TGTGCCAGCTCACCGACAGGAATACATGGCTACACCTTC.

The V gene is TRBV7-3, the J gene TRBJ2-3, with TRBD2 matching over 11 bases. V lost 4 bases to trimming and J lost 7 bases; unmatched junction nucleotides: 7. The CDR3 is 15 residues long. Per germline, CDR1 SGHTA and CDR2 FQGTGA. The CDR3 DNA reads TGTGCCAGCAGCTCGTCCGGGACTAGCGGTAATACGCAGTATTTT. Its protein is CASSSSGTSGNTQYF. The variable domain in full, completed from reference TRBV7-3 and TRBJ2-3, reads GAGVSQTPSNKVTEKGKYVELRCDPISGHTALYWYRQSLGQGPEFLIYFQGTGAADDSGLPNDRFFAVRPEGSVSTLKIQRTERGDSAVYLCASSSSGTSGNTQYFGPGTRLTVL.

In DNA, the CDR3 is TGTGCCACCAGTGATCCCGGGACTAGCGGGGGTCATGAGCAGTTCTTC. This encodes CATSDPGTSGGHEQFF. V is TRBV24-1 and J is TRBJ2-1; 14 nucleotides align to TRBD2. The V gene end was trimmed by 3 bases and the J gene end by 8 bases; junction bases not matched to a gene: 5. The CDR3 runs 16 residues. Germline V CDR1 and CDR2: KGHDR, SFDVKD.

The CDR3 loop is CASSQPGRGAGELFF. The CDR3 nucleotides read TGTGCCAGCAGCCAACCGGGCCGGGGGGCCGGGGAGCTGTTTTTT. The rearrangement uses TRBV4-2 and TRBJ2-2, with 7 bases lining up with TRBD2. V shed 2 bases and J 6 bases; nucleotides not matched to a gene: 6. The CDR3 spans 15 residues. Germline loops: CDR1 LGHNA, CDR2 YNFKEQ.

The gene calls are TRBV18 and TRBJ1-1; D is uncertain. The V gene lost 5 bases and the J gene lost 4 bases, with 11 bases spanning the gap. The CDR3 totals 13 residues. CDR1 and CDR2 from the germline V gene are KGHSH and LQKENI. The CDR3 region has the DNA TGTGCCAGCTCAGCCCCGGGAAGCACTGAAGCTTTCTTT. It is translated as CASSAPGSTEAFF.

This chain joins TRBV7-9 and TRBJ1-1; 11 nucleotides line up with TRBD1. Trimming removed 1 base from V and 7 bases from J; junction bases left unmatched: 8. The CDR3 has 16 residues. Per the germline V gene, CDR1 is SEHNR and CDR2 is FQNEAQ (reference sequence). In DNA, the CDR3 is TGTGCCAGCAGCTTAGGGACAGGGGGCGATTTTGTTGAAGCTTTCTTT. Amino acids: CASSLGTGGDFVEAFF. The full variable domain, its missing parts supplied by reference TRBV7-9 and TRBJ1-1, is DTGVSQNPRHKITKRGQNVTFRCDPISEHNRLYWYRQTLGQGPEFLTYFQNEAQLEKSRLLSDRFSAERPKGSFSTLEIQRTEQGDSAMYLCASSLGTGGDFVEAFFGQGTRLTVV.

This clone was seen only a few times. The chain employs TRBV5-1 and TRBJ1-1; 9 bases match TRBD1. The V segment lost 4 bases and the J segment 4 bases; nucleotides outside the gene matches: 11. This CDR3 has 16 amino acids. The germline CDR1 and CDR2 sequences are SGHRS and YFSETQ. DNA of the CDR3: TGCGCCAGCAGCCCCGGGACAGGGTCCGCCAGCACTGAAGCTTTCTTT. Its translation is CASSPGTGSASTEAFF.

V and J are TRBV5-1 and TRBJ1-1; possible D gene TRBD1, 6 bases. V shed 1 base and J shed 1 base, with 8 bases lying between them. Germline lookup yields CDR1 SGHRS and CDR2 YFSETQ. The CDR3 has 14 amino acids. The CDR3: CASSLYRANTEAFF. The CDR3 DNA is TGCGCCAGCAGCTTGTACAGGGCGAACACTGAAGCTTTCTTT.

This clone was observed a few times. This sequence joins TRBV7-6 and TRBJ1-3, with D unclear. Deletions cut 2 bases from V and 4 bases from J, with 12 bases between. Looked up from germline, CDR1 is SGHVS and CDR2 is FNYEAQ. The CDR3 consists of 15 residues. The CDR3 region is CASSLNIRTGNTIYF. CDR3 sequence (DNA): TGTGCCAGCAGCTTAAACATCCGCACGGGAAACACCATATATTTT.

This clone was seen a handful of times. The chain has TRBV5-1 and TRBJ1-6; possibly TRBD1 for D (6 bases). The CDR3 runs 16 residues. Between the trimmed V and J ends, which lost 4 bases and 2 bases, there was a span of 13 bases. Germline V CDR1 and CDR2: SGHRS, YFSETQ. The CDR3 loop is CASSGGPGTYNSPLHF. The CDR3, as DNA: TGCGCCAGCAGCGGGGGCCCAGGAACCTATAATTCACCCCTCCACTTT.

The chain carries TRBV18 and TRBJ1-1; the match to TRBD1 covers 8 bases. The CDR3 has 15 amino acids. V lost 1 base to trimming and J lost 3 bases; unmatched junction nucleotides: 4. Germline V gives CDR1 KGHSH, CDR2 LQKENI. CDR3 sequence reads: CASSPRGQADTEAFF. DNA of the CDR3: TGTGCCAGCTCACCACGGGGACAGGCGGACACTGAAGCTTTCTTT.

The J gene is TRBJ1-2, the V gene TRBV5-4, with TRBD1 as a possible D gene (6 bases). CDR3 size: 15 residues. V gave up 0 bases and J gave up 6 bases, with 15 bases separating them. Germline CDR1 and CDR2: SGHNT and YYREEE (reference sequence). The CDR3 bases are TGTGCCAGCAGCTTGGAAGCGGTGGCAGGGGATGGCTACACCTTC. This codes for CASSLEAVAGDGYTF.

The chain couples TRBV5-4 to TRBJ1-3, with D tentatively TRBD1 (5 bases). This CDR3 is built from 15 residues. V lost 2 bases, J lost 0 bases, and 9 bases lay in between. The germline gives CDR1 SGHNT, CDR2 YYREEE (reference sequence). The CDR3 here is CASSFDGGSGNTIYF. In nucleotides, the CDR3 is TGTGCCAGCAGCTTCGACGGGGGCTCTGGAAACACCATATATTTT.

The chain uses TRBV14 and TRBJ2-3, with 7 positions matching TRBD1. The V gene end was trimmed by 4 bases and the J gene end by 5 bases; junction bases not matched to a gene: 6. The CDR3 is 14 amino acids. Germline V gene sequence: CDR1 SGHDN, CDR2 FVKESK. The CDR3 loop reads CASSRRQGLDTQYF. The CDR3 DNA sequence: TGTGCCAGCAGCCGTCGACAGGGTCTAGATACGCAGTATTTT.

This clone was seen a single time. The chain couples TRBV30 to TRBJ1-2; TRBD1 might be the D (5 bases). CDR1 GTSNPN and CDR2 SVGIG come from the germline V gene (reference sequence). The CDR3 runs to 11 residues. V shed 3 bases and J shed 12 bases, with 14 bases lying between them. The CDR3 DNA reads as TGTGCCTGGAGCTCTACGGGACTAAACACCTTC. Residues: CAWSSTGLNTF.

The chain links TRBV29-1 to TRBJ2-7, with a weak D call TRBD2 (5 bases). Trimming took off 8 bases at V and 6 bases at J, with 14 bases between the two ends. The CDR3 length is 11 residues. CDR1 and CDR2 from the germline V gene are SQVTM and ANQGSEA. The CDR3 DNA follows: TGCAGCATGATGCGGGCTAGCGAGCAGTACTTC. This encodes CSMMRASEQYF.

The V gene is TRBV27, the J gene TRBJ2-1; D might be TRBD1 (5 bases). V gave up 5 bases and J gave up 8 bases, with 16 bases separating them. The CDR3 covers 14 residues. The germline V gene encodes CDR1 MNHEY and CDR2 SMNVEV (reference sequence). As DNA, the CDR3 is TGTGCCAGCAGTCGCAAAGATAAAGGGGATGAGCAGTTCTTC. Translated: CASSRKDKGDEQFF.

The chain has TRBV2 and TRBJ2-5, with D possibly TRBD2 on 5 matching bases. CDR3 size: 17 residues. Germline V CDR1 and CDR2: SNHLY, FYNNEI. V gave up 2 bases and J gave up 5 bases, with 21 bases separating them. The CDR3 nucleotides are TGTGCCAGCAGTGAACTTGGTTGGAGGTCGTATAGGGAGACCCAGTACTTC. It specifies CASSELGWRSYRETQYF.

The V gene is TRBV6-5, the J gene TRBJ1-5, with D possibly being TRBD1 (6 bases). Germline CDR1 reads MNHEY; CDR2 reads SVGAGI. The CDR3 covers 15 residues. Trimming took off 6 bases at V and 0 bases at J, with 12 bases between the two ends. The CDR3 sequence is CASRPGAPSNQPQHF. The CDR3 coding sequence is TGTGCCAGCAGACCAGGGGCTCCTAGCAATCAGCCCCAGCATTTT.

The chain is built from TRBV12-3 or TRBV12-4 and TRBJ1-2; D might be TRBD1 (5 bases). Between the trimmed V and J ends, which lost 5 bases and 8 bases, there was a span of 9 bases. The CDR3 has 11 residues. The CDR3 sequence is CASSRTIGYTF. DNA for the CDR3: TGTGCCAGCAGTCGGACAATCGGCTACACCTTC.

The chain carries TRBV27 and TRBJ2-2; maybe TRBD1 (6 bases). The CDR3 sequence is 15 residues long. V was clipped by 0 bases and J by 1 base, with 6 bases between them. Germline V gene lookup returns CDR1 MNHEY and CDR2 SMNVEV (reference sequence). The CDR3 DNA sequence: TGTGCCAGCAGTTTATCGACAGGGAACACCGGGGAGCTGTTTTTT. It yields the protein CASSLSTGNTGELFF.

V is TRBV30 and J is TRBJ1-2; 7 bases are shared with TRBD1. V lost 4 bases, J lost 4 bases, and 12 bases stayed unmatched. Germline CDR1 and CDR2: GTSNPN and SVGIG (reference sequence). The CDR3 consists of 15 residues. This CDR3 is CAWTRGPGTAYGYTF. The CDR3 nucleotides read TGTGCCTGGACCCGTGGCCCCGGGACAGCCTATGGCTACACCTTC. Full variable domain (missing parts from reference TRBV30 and TRBJ1-2): SQTIHQWPATLVQPVGSPLSLECTVEGTSNPNLYWYRQAAGRGLQLLFYSVGIGQISSEVPQNLSASRPQDRQFILSSKKLLLSDSGFYLCAWTRGPGTAYGYTFGSGTRLTVV.

V usage is TRBV12-5 and J usage is TRBJ2-7; TRBD2 matches 7 bases. Germline CDR1 LGHNT, CDR2 FRNRAP. J gave up 11 bases and V 0 bases, and 10 bases lay outside the gene matches. This CDR3 comprises 14 residues. CDR3 nucleotide sequence: TGTGCTAGTGGTTTGGTACTCGGGGGAGGGTCGAAGTACTTC. Amino acids: CASGLVLGGGSKYF.

This clone showed up just once. J is TRBJ1-6 and V is TRBV4-2; a possible D gene is TRBD1 (6 bases). Trimming pared 0 bases from V and 0 bases from J, leaving 12 bases between. CDR1 is LGHNA, CDR2 YNFKEQ, per germline. The CDR3 is 18 amino acids. CDR3 nucleotide sequence: TGTGCCAGCAGCCAAGATGGGGGACAACTCTCCTATAATTCACCCCTCCACTTT. As protein: CASSQDGGQLSYNSPLHF.

The chain links TRBV4-3 to TRBJ2-4; D unclear. V lost 3 bases and J 3 bases, leaving 18 bases between the germline ends. Germline V gives CDR1 LGHNA, CDR2 YSLEER. The CDR3 covers 17 residues. The CDR3 DNA reads TGCGCCAGCAGCCAGACCCGCCCCAGGCAGTACAAAAACATTCAGTACTTC. It is translated as CASSQTRPRQYKNIQYF.

This chain uses TRBV9 with TRBJ2-6; tentatively, D is TRBD1 (6 bases). Germline V gives CDR1 SGDLS, CDR2 YYNGEE. The CDR3 covers 16 residues. V lost 3 bases to trimming and J lost 4 bases, with 14 bases between them. CDR3 sequence (DNA): TGTGCCAGCAGCGAGAGGGGGAATACGGGGGCCAACGTCCTGACTTTC. It encodes CASSERGNTGANVLTF.